This TCR beta chain came from a study of shared clonotypes between healthy human individuals. Study-level results: Genetic and exposure-history diversity was limited by the small donor number.

The ends were cut back, 4 bases at V and 1 base at J, with 12 bases in the middle. In germline, CDR1 is SGHTA, CDR2 FQGNSA. This CDR3 comprises 15 residues. As concerns this clone: Its cognate antigen is unknown.

Clones were read by immunoSEQ multiplex PCR, and TCRdb kept only the in-frame ones, dropping some. The data hold 490,000 or so clones, with 76% observed a single time. Approximately 95 million PBMCs went into genomic DNA for unsorted samples. The sample comprised PBMCs. This chain connects TRBV7-2 to TRBJ2-3; possibly TRBD2 for D (5 bases). This clonotype was sampled from a woman in her thirties or forties in good health. Some clones in this sample may be carry-over from other donors' samples. The CDR3 loop is CASSSPSGGTDTQYF. In DNA form, the CDR3 reads TGTGCCAGCAGCTCTCCGTCCGGGGGCACAGATACGCAGTATTTT.